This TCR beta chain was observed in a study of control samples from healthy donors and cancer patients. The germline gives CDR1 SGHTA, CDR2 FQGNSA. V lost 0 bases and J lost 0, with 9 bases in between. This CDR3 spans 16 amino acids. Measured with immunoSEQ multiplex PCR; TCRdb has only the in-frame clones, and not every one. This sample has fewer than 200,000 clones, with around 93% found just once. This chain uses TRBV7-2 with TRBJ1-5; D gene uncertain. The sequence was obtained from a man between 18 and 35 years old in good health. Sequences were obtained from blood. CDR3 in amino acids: CASSLALGYSNQPQHF. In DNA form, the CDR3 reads TGTGCCAGCAGCTTAGCTTTGGGATATAGCAATCAGCCCCAGCATTTT.